Listed here is a single TCR beta chain. Its target is not known. This sample was taken from a study of a mutant IDH1 vaccine in newly diagnosed glioma. For the study at large: First vaccine doses came 4-6 weeks after radiotherapy alone, or with temozolomide cycles. Averaging around 40 years of age, treated patients were about 60% male and about 38% female.

Overall study results and limits: Across multiple MHC alleles, 93.3% of patients had vaccine-induced responses.

The time point here: week 35, safety follow-up. The content of each vaccine dose was 300 ug of mutant IDH1 20-mer peptide, and topical imiquimod accompanied it. Astrocytomas that were new, WHO grade 3 or 4, IDH1-mutant and ATRX-lost were present in the donors. Some clones are missing from TCRdb's copy, which holds only in-frame ones; the method was immunoSEQ multiplex PCR. Among roughly 69,000 clones listed, more than 75% were seen once. Germline CDR1 SGHNT, CDR2 YYREEE (reference sequence). The CDR3 is 11 residues long. V gave up 3 bases and J gave up 5 bases, with 5 bases separating them. The specimen was PBMCs, collected from a glioma patient whose treatment included an IDH1 peptide vaccine. This clonotype was obtained from a man younger than 45 with glioma. The rearrangement uses TRBV5-4 and TRBJ2-5; the D is unclear. CDR3 amino acids: CASSSKETQYF. The CDR3 region has the DNA TGTGCCAGCAGCTCCAAGGAGACCCAGTACTTC.